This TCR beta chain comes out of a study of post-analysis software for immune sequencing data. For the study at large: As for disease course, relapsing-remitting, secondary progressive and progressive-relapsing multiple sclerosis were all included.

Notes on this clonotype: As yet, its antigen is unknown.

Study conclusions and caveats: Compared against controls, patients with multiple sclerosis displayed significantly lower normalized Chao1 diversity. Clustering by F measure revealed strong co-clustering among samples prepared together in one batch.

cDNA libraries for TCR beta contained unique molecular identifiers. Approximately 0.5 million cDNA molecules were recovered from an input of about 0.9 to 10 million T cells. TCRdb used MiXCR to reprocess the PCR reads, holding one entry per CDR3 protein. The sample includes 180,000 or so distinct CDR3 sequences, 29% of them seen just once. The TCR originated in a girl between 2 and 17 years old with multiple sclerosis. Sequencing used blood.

The CDR3: CASSHPGLAAYEQYF. In nucleotides, the CDR3 is TGTGCCAGCTCCCACCCTGGGCTAGCGGCTTACGAGCAGTACTTC. The chain employs TRBV18 and TRBJ2-7; 7 nucleotides match TRBD2. This CDR3 is 15 amino acids long. CDR1 and CDR2 from the germline V gene are KGHSH and LQKENI. V lost 6 bases to trimming and J lost 4 bases; unmatched junction nucleotides: 12.